These 30 T cell receptor beta chains were all obtained from the same sample, sequenced in a study of cytomegalovirus exposure and HLA in healthy donors. The PCR had 60 Vbeta and 13 Jbeta primers. Assay: immunoSEQ multiplex PCR; the TCRdb copy retains only in-frame clones and omits some. The sample lists under 200,000 clones, 65% to 80% occurring once. Material for sequencing was PBMCs. These TCRs come from a woman between 45 and 60 years old in good health and CMV-seropositive.

The gene calls are TRBV19 and TRBJ2-3; tentatively, D is TRBD2 (5 bases). The CDR3 has 16 amino acids. Germline CDR1 reads LNHDA; CDR2 reads SQIVND (reference sequence). Trimming cost V 1 base and J 1 base, with 12 bases left between them. The CDR3 here is CASSIGNMGGTDTQYF. CDR3 coding DNA: TGTGCCAGTAGTATAGGGAATATGGGAGGCACAGATACGCAGTATTTT.

The chain combines TRBV9 with TRBJ2-2, with 12 bases aligning to TRBD2. The germline V gene has CDR1 SGDLS and CDR2 YYNGEE. The CDR3 totals 15 residues. V was pared by 5 bases and J by 7 bases, with 6 bases of the junction left unmatched. The CDR3 sequence: CASSRTSGVVGELFF. CDR3 in DNA: TGTGCCAGCAGTAGGACTAGCGGGGTAGTCGGGGAGCTGTTTTTT. Complete variable domain (other parts from reference TRBV9 and TRBJ2-2): DSGVTQTPKHLITATGQRVTLRCSPRSGDLSVYWYQQSLDQGLQFLIQYYNGEERAKGNILERFSAQQFPDLHSELNLSSLELGDSALYFCASSRTSGVVGELFFGEGSRLTVL.

V gene TRBV4-1 combines with J gene TRBJ2-1, with D uncertain. The CDR3 totals 13 residues. Germline V CDR1 and CDR2: MGHRA, YSYEKL. V lost 3 bases and J 12 bases, leaving 15 bases between the germline ends. The CDR3 loop is CASSQQTALPQFF. Written as DNA, the CDR3 is TGCGCCAGCAGCCAGCAGACTGCCCTCCCGCAGTTCTTC.

The chain joins TRBV28 to TRBJ1-5; D is perhaps TRBD1 (6 bases). This CDR3 contains 15 residues. Trimming took 4 bases from V and 3 from J, leaving 13 bases between them. CDR1 is MDHEN, CDR2 SYDVKM, per germline. As DNA, the CDR3 is TGTGCCAGCAGTTCGATACAGGGAACCAATCAGCCCCAGCATTTT. Its protein product is CASSSIQGTNQPQHF.

This clone was detected once. The chain is built from TRBV11-2 and TRBJ1-2; TRBD1 matches at 8 bases. This CDR3 contains 14 residues. Germline V CDR1 and CDR2: SGHAT, FQNNGV. V lost 6 bases and J lost 1; bases outside the gene matches: 4. This chain's CDR3 is CASRQGDFNYGYTF. The CDR3 DNA sequence: TGTGCCAGCAGACAGGGGGACTTTAACTATGGCTACACCTTC.

The chain combines TRBV5-6 with TRBJ2-7; TRBD1 agrees at 10 bases. Losses at the gene ends were 2 bases for V and 4 bases for J; bases not matched to a gene: 12. CDR1 is SGHDT and CDR2 is YYEEEE in the germline V gene. The CDR3 totals 17 residues. In nucleotides, the CDR3 is TGTGCCAGCAGCTTAAGATGGGCCGACAGGGGGCGATACGAGCAGTACTTC. Its translation is CASSLRWADRGRYEQYF.

There are a few counts of this clone. The chain employs TRBV7-2 and TRBJ2-5, with D maybe TRBD2 (5 bases). The ends were cut back, 2 bases at V and 4 bases at J, with 8 bases in the middle. The germline V gene has CDR1 SGHTA and CDR2 FQGNSA. The CDR3 totals 13 residues. DNA for the CDR3: TGTGCCAGCAGCTTAATTGCGGGAGAGACCCAGTACTTC. The encoded protein is CASSLIAGETQYF. Looking up the rest from reference TRBV7-2 and TRBJ2-5 gives the full variable domain: GAGVSQSPSNKVTEKGKDVELRCDPISGHTALYWYRQSLGQGLEFLIYFQGNSAPDKSGLPSDRFSAERTGGSVSTLTIQRTQQEDSAVYLCASSLIAGETQYFGPGTRLLVL.

This clone was seen many times. The chain carries TRBV5-8 and TRBJ2-7; 11 bases agree with TRBD1. Germline V CDR1 and CDR2: SGHTS, YDEGEE. The CDR3 runs to 15 residues. V gave up 3 bases and J gave up 4 bases; unmatched junction bases: 6. CDR3 amino acids: CASSSGTGGLYEQYF. CDR3 coding DNA: TGTGCCAGCAGCTCCGGGACAGGGGGACTATACGAGCAGTACTTC.

This clone is judged medium-sized (0.01 to 0.1%). This chain links TRBV6-4 with TRBJ2-3; TRBD1 might be the D (5 bases). The CDR3 loop spans 13 amino acids. V lost 4 bases and J lost 1, with 6 bases in between. The germline gives CDR1 MRHNA, CDR2 SNTAGT. The CDR3 DNA is TGTGCCAGCAGTGTAGGGGGCACAGATACGCAGTATTTT. Protein sequence: CASSVGGTDTQYF.

The chain links TRBV5-1 to TRBJ2-7; D perhaps matches TRBD1 (5 bases). The CDR3 has 14 amino acids. Trimming took 4 bases from V and 2 from J, leaving 13 bases between them. Germline V gives CDR1 SGHRS, CDR2 YFSETQ. The chain's CDR3 is CASSNQTGPYEQYF. DNA of the CDR3: TGCGCCAGCAGCAACCAAACAGGCCCCTACGAGCAGTACTTC.

This chain uses TRBV7-2 with TRBJ1-2, with 9 bases matching TRBD1. The germline gives CDR1 SGHTA, CDR2 FQGNSA. The CDR3 length is 15 residues. The junction had 9 bases not matched to a gene; V was cut back by 5 bases and J by 5 bases. CDR3 DNA sequence: TGTGCCAGCAGCCCCTTAGCCGGGACAGGGTATGGCTACACCTTC. Protein sequence: CASSPLAGTGYGYTF.

This clone was seen just once. The chain links TRBV19 to TRBJ2-7, with 7 bases identical to TRBD1. The V and J ends lost 7 bases and 3 bases, in that order; junction bases with no gene match: 6. This CDR3 comprises 13 residues. The V gene's germline CDR1 is LNHDA and CDR2 SQIVND (reference sequence). The CDR3 DNA follows: TGTGCCAGTATGCCACGGACAGGCTACGAGCAGTACTTC. Protein product: CASMPRTGYEQYF.

The rearrangement uses TRBV29-1 and TRBJ2-7; 11 nucleotides agree with TRBD2. The CDR3 spans 12 residues. CDR1 is SQVTM, CDR2 ANQGSEA, per germline. V shed 6 bases and J 4 bases; nucleotides not matched to a gene: 2. CDR3 in DNA: TGCAGCGTCCGACTAGCGGGGTACGAGCAGTACTTC. Encoded protein: CSVRLAGYEQYF.

The genes are TRBV10-3 and TRBJ2-5, with TRBD2 as a possible D gene (5 bases). The CDR3 runs to 11 residues. With 8 bases removed from V and 13 bases from J, the gap between germline ends came to 17 bases. Germline assignment: CDR1 ENHRY and CDR2 SYGVKD. The CDR3: CAIVERDLWYF. The CDR3 region has the DNA TGTGCCATCGTTGAACGGGATCTATGGTACTTC.

The chain combines TRBV7-2 with TRBJ2-7; TRBD2 aligns across 10 bases. The V and J ends lost 4 bases and 0 bases, in that order; junction bases with no gene match: 6. The length of the CDR3 is 16 residues. Per the germline V gene, CDR1 is SGHTA and CDR2 is FQGNSA. CDR3 amino acids: CASSYLAGETSYEQYF. The CDR3, as DNA: TGTGCCAGCAGCTATCTAGCGGGGGAGACCTCCTACGAGCAGTACTTC.

This sequence joins TRBV5-1 and TRBJ2-3; D perhaps matches TRBD1 (6 bases). The germline V and J ends were trimmed by 4 bases and 6 bases, with 21 bases remaining between them. The CDR3 extends over 16 amino acids. CDR1 and CDR2 from the germline V gene are SGHRS and YFSETQ. DNA of the CDR3: TGCGCCAGCAGCCCCAGGGCAGGGGCGAATATGGATACGCAGTATTTT. The encoded protein is CASSPRAGANMDTQYF.

Notes on this clone: A junction boundary mismatches the germline segment, possibly from a read error. The chain recombines TRBV5-1 with TRBJ1-4; D perhaps matches TRBD1 (6 bases). The germline V gene encodes CDR1 SGHRS and CDR2 YFSETQ. The CDR3 runs to 17 residues. This chain's CDR3 is CASRLGGQTTTNEKLFF. CDR3 coding DNA: TGCGCCAGCAGATTGGGGGGGCAGACTACAACTAATGAAAAACTGTTTTTT.

This clone was seen a handful of times. The V and J genes are TRBV5-6 and TRBJ2-7; perhaps TRBD1 as D (6 bases). Germline V gene sequence: CDR1 SGHDT, CDR2 YYEEEE. V shed 2 bases and J shed 6 bases, with 18 bases lying between them. This CDR3 contains 15 residues. The chain's CDR3 is CASSLGFQGGFEQYF. In DNA form, the CDR3 reads TGTGCCAGCAGCTTAGGATTTCAAGGGGGATTCGAGCAGTACTTC.

This chain links TRBV5-4 with TRBJ1-1; 7 positions agree with TRBD1. V was clipped by 0 bases and J by 4 bases; unmatched bases: 6. The CDR3 is made up of 15 amino acids. Germline CDR1 reads SGHNT; CDR2 reads YYREEE (reference sequence). CDR3 bases: TGTGCCAGCAGCTTGGCCGGGACAGTCAGCACTGAAGCTTTCTTT. Translating it yields CASSLAGTVSTEAFF.

A note on this clone: The same CDR3 is also encoded by other DNA sequences in this sample. The rearrangement joins TRBV19 to TRBJ2-1, with 11 positions matching TRBD2. This CDR3 has 14 residues. V was pared by 8 bases and J by 5 bases, with 5 bases of the junction left unmatched. Germline loops: CDR1 LNHDA, CDR2 SQIVND (reference sequence). Written as DNA, the CDR3 is TGTGCCAGTTCCGGGACTAGCGGCGACAATGAGCAGTTCTTC. Encoded protein: CASSGTSGDNEQFF.

The rearrangement links TRBV2 to TRBJ1-6, with TRBD1 matching 7 bases. V lost 3 bases, J lost 9 bases, and 5 bases stayed unmatched. The germline gives CDR1 SNHLY, CDR2 FYNNEI. This CDR3 region has 14 residues. The chain's CDR3 is CASSEKGASSPLHF. CDR3 nucleotide sequence: TGTGCCAGCAGTGAGAAGGGGGCTAGTTCACCCCTCCACTTT.

This clone was seen once. V and J are TRBV6-6 and TRBJ1-6; no reliable D call. The CDR3 covers 15 residues. The V and J ends lost 0 bases and 13 bases respectively, with 16 bases between them. Germline values: CDR1 MNHNY, CDR2 SVGAGI (reference sequence). CDR3 in amino acids: CASSYSMSSVSPLHF. The CDR3 DNA follows: TGTGCCAGCAGTTACTCGATGTCCTCAGTGTCTCCCCTCCACTTT.

For this clone: One junction end does not reproduce the germline sequence, and a read error may be involved. This chain connects TRBV5-4 to TRBJ2-4, with TRBD1 matching 8 bases. The CDR3 is 15 residues long. From germline, CDR1 is SGHNT and CDR2 YYREEE (reference sequence). Here the CDR3 DNA reads TGTGCCAGCAGCTCAGGGGGCGCGGCCAAAAACAGTCAGTACTTC. It encodes CASSSGGAAKNSQYF.

The chain joins TRBV5-1 to TRBJ1-1; D might be TRBD1 (6 bases). V was pared by 0 bases and J by 1 base, with 10 bases between. Looked up from germline, CDR1 is SGHRS and CDR2 is YFSETQ. There are 15 residues in the CDR3. CDR3 bases: TGCGCCAGCAGCTTGGGACAGGCCTCGAACACTGAAGCTTTCTTT. Encoded protein: CASSLGQASNTEAFF.

The rearrangement uses TRBV7-9 and TRBJ1-3, with 7 positions matching TRBD1. The V gene end was trimmed by 5 bases and the J gene end by 3 bases; junction bases not matched to a gene: 10. The CDR3 is 16 amino acids. CDR1 is SEHNR, CDR2 FQNEAQ, per germline (reference sequence). CDR3 bases: TGTGCCAGCAGCGACAGGGAAGGTTTGTTTGGAAACACCATATATTTT. It yields the protein CASSDREGLFGNTIYF.

The chain combines TRBV18 with TRBJ2-7, with TRBD1 as a possible D gene (6 bases). Germline V lookup: CDR1 KGHSH, CDR2 LQKENI. This CDR3 is 14 amino acids long. V lost 1 base and J lost 6, with 13 bases in between. CDR3 protein: CASSPRQAGREQYF. CDR3 bases: TGTGCCAGCTCACCACGACAGGCCGGGCGCGAGCAGTACTTC.

The J gene is TRBJ1-4, the V gene TRBV11-2; 9 bases align to TRBD1. The CDR3 totals 14 residues. V lost 5 bases to trimming and J lost 7 bases; unmatched junction nucleotides: 5. Germline lookup yields CDR1 SGHAT and CDR2 FQNNGV. CDR3 sequence reads: CASSPGTGSEKLFF. CDR3 coding DNA: TGTGCCAGCAGCCCCGGGACAGGGAGTGAAAAACTGTTTTTT.

This chain connects TRBV5-6 to TRBJ1-1, with D possibly TRBD1 on 5 matching bases. CDR3 length: 13 residues. The V end lost 0 bases, the J end lost 10 bases, and 13 bases lay between the germline ends. Germline loops: CDR1 SGHDT, CDR2 YYEEEE. The CDR3 bases are TGTGCCAGCAGCTTGGGAGCGGGGGGAGGAGCTTTCTTT. Amino acid sequence: CASSLGAGGGAFF.

V usage is TRBV7-2 and J usage is TRBJ2-7; D perhaps matches TRBD1 (6 bases). CDR1 is SGHTA, CDR2 FQGNSA, per germline. V lost 5 bases to trimming and J lost 4 bases, with 9 bases between them. CDR3 size: 12 residues. As DNA, the CDR3 is TGTGCCAGCAGCGTACAGGGATACGAGCAGTACTTC. It is translated as CASSVQGYEQYF.

The chain has TRBV10-1 and TRBJ2-3; 8 nucleotides match TRBD2. The germline gives CDR1 WNHNN, CDR2 SYGVQD (reference sequence). V lost 0 bases and J lost 1; bases outside the gene matches: 0. The CDR3 runs 15 residues. Here the CDR3 DNA reads TGCGCCAGCAGTGAGTCTAGCGGGGGCACAGATACGCAGTATTTT. Its protein product is CASSESSGGTDTQYF.